This T cell receptor beta chain is drawn from a study of T cell responses to AZD1222 COVID-19 vaccine. Trimming removed 3 bases at V and 11 bases at J, with 13 bases between. This CDR3 contains 12 residues. Germline CDR1 is MNHNS and CDR2 is SASEGT. Profiled with immunoSEQ multiplex PCR; TCRdb holds only in-frame clones, not every one. This sample yields 95,000 to 110,000 clones, of which about nine tenths are seen a single time; over 3.5% belongs to the top ten. About this clone: The target antigen is unknown.

Study results and caveats: Unmutated variant regions are reportedly the target of nearly half of TCRs that are spike-specific. White British people made up most donors, females outnumbered males, and clonal diversity was possibly underestimated.

The receptor was isolated from an adult in good health. The starting material was peripheral blood, obtained on day 0 of AZD1222 vaccination. The chain has TRBV6-1 and TRBJ1-1; no definite D call. The CDR3 DNA reads TGTGCCAGCAGTGACCCCATGTATAGGGCTTTCTTT. Protein product: CASSDPMYRAFF.